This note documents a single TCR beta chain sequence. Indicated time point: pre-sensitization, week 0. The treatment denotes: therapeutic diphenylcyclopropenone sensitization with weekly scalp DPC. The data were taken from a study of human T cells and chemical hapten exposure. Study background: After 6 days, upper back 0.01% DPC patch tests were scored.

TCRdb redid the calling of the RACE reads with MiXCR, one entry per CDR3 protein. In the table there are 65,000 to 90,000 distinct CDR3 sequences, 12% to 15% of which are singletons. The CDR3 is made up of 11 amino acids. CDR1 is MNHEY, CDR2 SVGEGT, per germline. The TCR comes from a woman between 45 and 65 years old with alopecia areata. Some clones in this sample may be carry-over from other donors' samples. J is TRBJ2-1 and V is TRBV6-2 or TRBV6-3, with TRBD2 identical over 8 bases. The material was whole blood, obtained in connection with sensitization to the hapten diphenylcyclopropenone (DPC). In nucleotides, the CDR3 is TGTTCAAGCGGGAGTTTTGATGAGCAGTTCTTC. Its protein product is CSSGSFDEQFF.